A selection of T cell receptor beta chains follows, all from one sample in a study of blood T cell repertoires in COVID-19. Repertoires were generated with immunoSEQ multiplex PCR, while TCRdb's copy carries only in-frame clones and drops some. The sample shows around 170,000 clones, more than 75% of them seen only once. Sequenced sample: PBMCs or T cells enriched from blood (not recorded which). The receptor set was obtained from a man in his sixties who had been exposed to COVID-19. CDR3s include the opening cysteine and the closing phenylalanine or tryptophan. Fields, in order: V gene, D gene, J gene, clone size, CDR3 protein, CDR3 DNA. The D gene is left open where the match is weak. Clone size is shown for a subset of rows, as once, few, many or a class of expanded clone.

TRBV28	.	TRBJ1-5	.	CASSLYRNSNQPQHF	TGTGCCAGCAGTTTATACAGAAATAGCAATCAGCCCCAGCATTTT
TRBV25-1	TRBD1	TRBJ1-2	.	CASSFSGGAGYGYTF	TGTGCCAGCAGTTTTTCAGGGGGCGCTGGCTATGGCTACACCTTC
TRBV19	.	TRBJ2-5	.	CASSPDSPEETQYF	TGTGCCAGTAGCCCAGACAGTCCGGAGGAGACCCAGTACTTC
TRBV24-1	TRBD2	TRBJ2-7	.	CATNFSGSLVGISYEQYF	TGTGCCACCAATTTTAGCGGGAGTTTGGTGGGTATTTCCTACGAGCAGTACTTC
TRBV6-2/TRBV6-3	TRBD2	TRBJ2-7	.	CASSRTSGYYEQYF	TGTGCCAGCAGTCGGACTAGCGGATACTACGAGCAGTACTTC
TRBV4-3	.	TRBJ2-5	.	CASSQEKGRLETQYF	TGCGCCAGCAGCCAAGAGAAGGGGCGGCTGGAGACCCAGTACTTC
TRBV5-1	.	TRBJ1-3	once	CASSLMAQDLSSGNTIYF	TGCGCCAGCAGCTTGATGGCACAAGATCTTTCCTCTGGAAACACCATATATTTT
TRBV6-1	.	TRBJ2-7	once	CASSEYGTDEQYF	TGTGCCAGCAGTGAATATGGTACGGACGAGCAGTACTTC
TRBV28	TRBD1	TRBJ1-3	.	CASRGIQGAHGNTIYF	TGTGCCAGCAGGGGAATACAGGGGGCGCACGGAAACACCATATATTTT
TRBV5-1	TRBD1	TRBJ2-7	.	CASSGGQGQSLAYEQYF	TGCGCCAGCAGCGGGGGACAGGGCCAATCCCTCGCCTACGAGCAGTACTTC
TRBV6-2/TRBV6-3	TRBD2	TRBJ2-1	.	CASSNPLAGTYNEQFF	TGTGCCAGCAGCAATCCCTTAGCGGGAACATACAATGAGCAGTTCTTC